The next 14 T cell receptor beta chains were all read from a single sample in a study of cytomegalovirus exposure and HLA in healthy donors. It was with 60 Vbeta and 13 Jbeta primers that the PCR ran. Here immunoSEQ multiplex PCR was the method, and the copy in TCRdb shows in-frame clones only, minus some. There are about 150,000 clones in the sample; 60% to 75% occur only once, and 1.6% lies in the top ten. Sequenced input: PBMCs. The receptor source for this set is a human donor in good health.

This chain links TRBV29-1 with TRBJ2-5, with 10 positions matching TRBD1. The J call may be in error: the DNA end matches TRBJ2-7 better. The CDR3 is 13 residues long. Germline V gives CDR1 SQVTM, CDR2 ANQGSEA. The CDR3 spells CSVARTGGYEQYF. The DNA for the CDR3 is TGCAGCGTTGCCCGGACAGGGGGCTACGAGCAGTACTTC.

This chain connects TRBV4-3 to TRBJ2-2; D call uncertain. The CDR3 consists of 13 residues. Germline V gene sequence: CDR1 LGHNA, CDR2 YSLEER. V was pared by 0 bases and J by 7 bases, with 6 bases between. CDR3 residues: CASSQDRVGELFF. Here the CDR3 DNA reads TGCGCCAGCAGCCAAGATCGGGTCGGGGAGCTGTTTTTT.

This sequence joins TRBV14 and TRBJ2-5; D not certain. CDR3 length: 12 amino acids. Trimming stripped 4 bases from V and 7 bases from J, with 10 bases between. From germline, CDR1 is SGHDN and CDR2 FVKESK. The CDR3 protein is CASSPSASTQYF. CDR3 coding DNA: TGTGCCAGCAGCCCCTCCGCGTCGACCCAGTACTTC.

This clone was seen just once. The CDR3 sequence: CASSPPGGSYQETQYF. CDR3 DNA sequence: TGTGCCAGCAGTCCCCCGGGGGGCTCGTACCAAGAGACCCAGTACTTC. The chain uses TRBV11-2 and TRBJ2-5, with TRBD2 as a possible D gene (7 bases). Deletions cut 6 bases from V and 0 bases from J, with 17 bases between. CDR1 and CDR2 from the germline V gene are SGHAT and FQNNGV. The CDR3 runs 16 residues.

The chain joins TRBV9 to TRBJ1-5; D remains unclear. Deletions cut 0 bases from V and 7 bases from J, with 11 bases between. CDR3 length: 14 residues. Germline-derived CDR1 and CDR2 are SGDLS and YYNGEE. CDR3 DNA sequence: TGTGCCAGCAGCGTAGGGACTGGACTCCAGCCCCAGCATTTT. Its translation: CASSVGTGLQPQHF.

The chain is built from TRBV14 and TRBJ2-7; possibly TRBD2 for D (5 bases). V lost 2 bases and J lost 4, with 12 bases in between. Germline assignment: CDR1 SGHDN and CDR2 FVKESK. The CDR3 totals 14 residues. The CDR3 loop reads CASSQPGGIYEQYF. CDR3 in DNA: TGTGCCAGCAGCCAACCAGGAGGTATTTACGAGCAGTACTTC. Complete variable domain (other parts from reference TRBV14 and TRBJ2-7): EAGVTQFPSHSVIEKGQTVTLRCDPISGHDNLYWYRRVMGKEIKFLLHFVKESKQDESGMPNNRFLAERTGGTYSTLKVQPAELEDSGVYFCASSQPGGIYEQYFGPGTRLTVT.

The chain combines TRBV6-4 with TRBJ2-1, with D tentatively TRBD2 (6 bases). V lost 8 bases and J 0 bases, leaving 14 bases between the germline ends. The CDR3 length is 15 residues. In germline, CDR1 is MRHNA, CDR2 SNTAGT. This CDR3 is CASPPRGNSYNEQFF. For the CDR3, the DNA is TGTGCCAGCCCCCCCCGGGGGAACTCCTACAATGAGCAGTTCTTC.

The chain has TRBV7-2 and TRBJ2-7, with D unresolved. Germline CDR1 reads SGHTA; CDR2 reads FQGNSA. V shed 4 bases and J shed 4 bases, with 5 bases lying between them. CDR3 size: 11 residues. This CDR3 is CASSYTYEQYF. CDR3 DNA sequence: TGTGCCAGCAGCTACACATACGAGCAGTACTTC.

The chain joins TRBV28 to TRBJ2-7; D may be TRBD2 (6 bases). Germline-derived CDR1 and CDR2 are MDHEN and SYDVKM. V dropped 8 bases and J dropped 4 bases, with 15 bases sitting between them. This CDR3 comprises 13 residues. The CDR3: CASGGTPVYEQYF. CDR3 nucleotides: TGTGCCAGCGGCGGGACCCCCGTTTACGAGCAGTACTTC.

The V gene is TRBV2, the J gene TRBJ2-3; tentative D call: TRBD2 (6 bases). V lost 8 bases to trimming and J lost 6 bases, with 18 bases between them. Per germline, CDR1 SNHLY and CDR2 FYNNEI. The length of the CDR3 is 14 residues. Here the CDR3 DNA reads TGTGCCAGCGCCGGCCCCGGGAGTCTCGATACGCAGTATTTT. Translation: CASAGPGSLDTQYF.

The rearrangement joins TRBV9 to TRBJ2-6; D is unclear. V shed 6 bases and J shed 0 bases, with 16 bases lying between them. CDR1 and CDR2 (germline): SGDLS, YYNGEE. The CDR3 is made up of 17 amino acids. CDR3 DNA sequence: TGTGCCAGCACCTCACGAGGTGATGCCTCTGGGGCCAACGTCCTGACTTTC. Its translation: CASTSRGDASGANVLTF. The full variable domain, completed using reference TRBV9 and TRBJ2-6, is DSGVTQTPKHLITATGQRVTLRCSPRSGDLSVYWYQQSLDQGLQFLIQYYNGEERAKGNILERFSAQQFPDLHSELNLSSLELGDSALYFCASTSRGDASGANVLTFGAGSRLTVL.

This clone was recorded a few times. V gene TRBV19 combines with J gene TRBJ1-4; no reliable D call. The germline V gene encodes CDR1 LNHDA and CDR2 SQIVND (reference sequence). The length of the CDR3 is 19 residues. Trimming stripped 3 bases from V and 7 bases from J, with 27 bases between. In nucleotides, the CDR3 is TGTGCCAGTAGTATCCTCGAGTCCTTCCCAATCCGATCCGGTGAAAAACTGTTTTTT. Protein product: CASSILESFPIRSGEKLFF.

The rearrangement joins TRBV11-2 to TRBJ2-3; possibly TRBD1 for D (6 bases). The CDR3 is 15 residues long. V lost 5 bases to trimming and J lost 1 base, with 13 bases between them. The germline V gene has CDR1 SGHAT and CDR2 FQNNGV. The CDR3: CASSHRDIGTDTQYF. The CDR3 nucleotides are TGTGCCAGCAGCCACCGGGACATCGGCACAGATACGCAGTATTTT.

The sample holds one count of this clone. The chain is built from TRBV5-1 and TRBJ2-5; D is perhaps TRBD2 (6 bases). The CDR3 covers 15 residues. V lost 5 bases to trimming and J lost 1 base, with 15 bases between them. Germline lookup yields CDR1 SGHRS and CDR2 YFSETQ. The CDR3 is CASSLYRGGQETQYF. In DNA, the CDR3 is TGCGCCAGCAGTTTGTACCGGGGAGGCCAAGAGACCCAGTACTTC.